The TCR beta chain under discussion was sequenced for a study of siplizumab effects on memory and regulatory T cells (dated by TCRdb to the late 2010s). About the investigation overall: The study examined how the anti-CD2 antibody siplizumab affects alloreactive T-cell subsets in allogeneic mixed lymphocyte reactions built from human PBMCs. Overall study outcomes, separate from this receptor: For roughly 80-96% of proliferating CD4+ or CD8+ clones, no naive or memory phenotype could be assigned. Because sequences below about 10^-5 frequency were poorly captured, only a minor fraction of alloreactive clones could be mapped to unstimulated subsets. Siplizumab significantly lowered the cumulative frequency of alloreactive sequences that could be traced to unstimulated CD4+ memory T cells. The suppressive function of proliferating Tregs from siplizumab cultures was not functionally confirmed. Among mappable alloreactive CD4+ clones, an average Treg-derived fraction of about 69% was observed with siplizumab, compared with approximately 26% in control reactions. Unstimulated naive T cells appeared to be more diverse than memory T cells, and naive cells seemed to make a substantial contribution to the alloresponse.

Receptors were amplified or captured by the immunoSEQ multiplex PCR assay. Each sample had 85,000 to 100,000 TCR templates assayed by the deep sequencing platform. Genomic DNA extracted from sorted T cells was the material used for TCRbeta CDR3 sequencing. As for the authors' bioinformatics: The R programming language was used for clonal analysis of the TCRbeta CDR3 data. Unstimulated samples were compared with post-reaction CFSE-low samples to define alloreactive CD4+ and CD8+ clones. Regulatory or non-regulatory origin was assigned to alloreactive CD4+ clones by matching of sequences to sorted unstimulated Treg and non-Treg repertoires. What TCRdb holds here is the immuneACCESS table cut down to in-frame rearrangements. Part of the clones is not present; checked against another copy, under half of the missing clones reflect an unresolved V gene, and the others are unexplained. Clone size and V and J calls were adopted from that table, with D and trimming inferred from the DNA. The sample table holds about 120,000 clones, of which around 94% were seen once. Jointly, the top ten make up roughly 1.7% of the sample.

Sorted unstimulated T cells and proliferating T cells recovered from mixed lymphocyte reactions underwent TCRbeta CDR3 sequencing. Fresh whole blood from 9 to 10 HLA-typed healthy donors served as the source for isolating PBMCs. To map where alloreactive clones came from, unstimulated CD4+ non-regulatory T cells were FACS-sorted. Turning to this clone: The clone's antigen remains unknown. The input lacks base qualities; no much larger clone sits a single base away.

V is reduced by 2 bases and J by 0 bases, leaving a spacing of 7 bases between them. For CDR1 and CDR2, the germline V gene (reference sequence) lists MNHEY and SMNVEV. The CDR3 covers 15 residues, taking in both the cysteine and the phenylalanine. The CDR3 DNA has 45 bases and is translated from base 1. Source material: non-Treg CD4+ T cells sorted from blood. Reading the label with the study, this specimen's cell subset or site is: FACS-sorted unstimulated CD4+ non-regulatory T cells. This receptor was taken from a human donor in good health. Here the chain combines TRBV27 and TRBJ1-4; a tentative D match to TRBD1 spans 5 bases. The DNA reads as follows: TGTGCCAGCAGTTTAGGGGGAACAACTAATGAAAAACTGTTTTTT. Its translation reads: CASSLGGTTNEKLFF.